This TCR beta chain emerged from a study of blood T cell repertoires in COVID-19. Study summary: From T cells, B-cell-depleted T cells, or PBMCs came the material, which was cDNA or gDNA.

Original data processing: For nucleated cells, counts were estimated from reference gene primer amplification. The method was immunoSEQ multiplex PCR; TCRdb's version includes in-frame clones alone and lacks a portion of them. The V and J calls and clone size come from that table; D and trimming were worked out from the DNA. The sample yields tens of thousands of clones, around 82% seen once. Germline assignment: CDR1 MNHEY and CDR2 SMNVEV (reference sequence). The CDR3 runs to 13 residues. V lost 8 bases, J lost 2 bases, and 9 bases lay in between. The material sequenced was peripheral blood. The source of this sequence is a man between 50 and 59 years old with active COVID-19. The gene calls are TRBV27 and TRBJ2-2; maybe TRBD1 (6 bases). CDR3 bases: TGTGCCAGCGGGGACATAAACACCGGGGAGCTGTTTTTT. Its protein product is CASGDINTGELFF.